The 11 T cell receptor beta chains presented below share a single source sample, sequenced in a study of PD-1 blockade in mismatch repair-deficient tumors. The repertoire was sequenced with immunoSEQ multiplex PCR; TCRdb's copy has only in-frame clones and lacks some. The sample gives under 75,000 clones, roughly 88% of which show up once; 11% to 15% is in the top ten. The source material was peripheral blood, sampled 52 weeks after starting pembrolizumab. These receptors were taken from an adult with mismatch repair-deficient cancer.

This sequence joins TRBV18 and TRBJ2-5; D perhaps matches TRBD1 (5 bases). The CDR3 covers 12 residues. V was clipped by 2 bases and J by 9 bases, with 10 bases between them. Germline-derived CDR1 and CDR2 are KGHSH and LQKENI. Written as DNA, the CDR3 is TGTGCCAGCTCACCAACCAAGGGGCCCCAGTACTTC. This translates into CASSPTKGPQYF.

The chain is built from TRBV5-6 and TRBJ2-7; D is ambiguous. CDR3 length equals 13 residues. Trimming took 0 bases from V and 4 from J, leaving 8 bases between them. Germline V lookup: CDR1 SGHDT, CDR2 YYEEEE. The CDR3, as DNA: TGTGCCAGCAGCTTGGGTCAGCTATACGAGCAGTACTTC. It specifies CASSLGQLYEQYF.

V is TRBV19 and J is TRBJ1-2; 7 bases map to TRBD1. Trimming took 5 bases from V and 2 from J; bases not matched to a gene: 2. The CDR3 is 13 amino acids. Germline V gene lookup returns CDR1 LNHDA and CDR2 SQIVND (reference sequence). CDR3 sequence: CASSWGQNYGYTF. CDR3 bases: TGTGCCAGTAGTTGGGGACAGAACTATGGCTACACCTTC. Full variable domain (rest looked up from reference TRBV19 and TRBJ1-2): DGGITQSPKYLFRKEGQNVTLSCEQNLNHDAMYWYRQDPGQGLRLIYYSQIVNDFQKGDIAEGYSVSREKKESFPLTVTSAQKNPTAFYLCASSWGQNYGYTFGSGTRLTVV.

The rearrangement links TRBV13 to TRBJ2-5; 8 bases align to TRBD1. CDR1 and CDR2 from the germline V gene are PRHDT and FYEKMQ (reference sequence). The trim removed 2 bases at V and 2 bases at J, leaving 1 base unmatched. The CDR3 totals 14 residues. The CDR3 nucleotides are TGTGCCAGCAGCTTAAGACAGGGGCAAGAGACCCAGTACTTC. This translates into CASSLRQGQETQYF.

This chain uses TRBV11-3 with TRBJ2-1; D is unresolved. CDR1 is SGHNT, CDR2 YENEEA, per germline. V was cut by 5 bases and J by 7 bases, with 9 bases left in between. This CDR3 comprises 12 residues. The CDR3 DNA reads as TGTGCCAGCAGCCGGGTGGAGAATGAGCAGTTCTTC. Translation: CASSRVENEQFF. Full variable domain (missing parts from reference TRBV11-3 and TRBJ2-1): EAGVVQSPRYKIIEKKQPVAFWCNPISGHNTLYWYLQNLGQGPELLIRYENEEAVDDSQLPKDRFSAERLKGVDSTLKIQPAELGDSAVYLCASSRVENEQFFGPGTRLTVL.

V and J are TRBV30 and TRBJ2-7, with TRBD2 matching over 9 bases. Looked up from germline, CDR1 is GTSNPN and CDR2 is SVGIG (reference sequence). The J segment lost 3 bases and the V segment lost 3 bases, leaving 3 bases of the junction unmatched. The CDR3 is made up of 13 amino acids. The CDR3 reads CAWRGTSIYEQYF. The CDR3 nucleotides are TGTGCCTGGAGAGGGACTAGCATCTACGAGCAGTACTTC. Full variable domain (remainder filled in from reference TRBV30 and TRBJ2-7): SQTIHQWPATLVQPVGSPLSLECTVEGTSNPNLYWYRQAAGRGLQLLFYSVGIGQISSEVPQNLSASRPQDRQFILSSKKLLLSDSGFYLCAWRGTSIYEQYFGPGTRLTVT.

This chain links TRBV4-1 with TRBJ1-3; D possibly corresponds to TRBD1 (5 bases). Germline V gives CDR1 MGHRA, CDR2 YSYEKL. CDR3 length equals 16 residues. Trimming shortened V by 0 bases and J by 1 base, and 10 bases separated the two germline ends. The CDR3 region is CASSQEGQMSGNTIYF. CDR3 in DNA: TGCGCCAGCAGCCAAGAGGGGCAGATGTCTGGAAACACCATATATTTT.

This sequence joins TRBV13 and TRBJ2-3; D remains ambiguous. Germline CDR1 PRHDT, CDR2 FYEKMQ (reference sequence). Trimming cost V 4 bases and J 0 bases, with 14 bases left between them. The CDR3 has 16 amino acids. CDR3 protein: CASSSSPLSSTDTQYF. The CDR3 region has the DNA TGTGCCAGCAGCTCATCCCCCCTTTCTAGCACAGATACGCAGTATTTT.

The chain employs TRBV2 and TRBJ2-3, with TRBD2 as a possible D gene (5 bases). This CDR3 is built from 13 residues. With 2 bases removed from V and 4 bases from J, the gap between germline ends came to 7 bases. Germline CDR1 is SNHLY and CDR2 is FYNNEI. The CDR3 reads CASSENGADTQYF. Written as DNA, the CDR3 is TGTGCCAGCAGTGAAAACGGGGCAGATACGCAGTATTTT.

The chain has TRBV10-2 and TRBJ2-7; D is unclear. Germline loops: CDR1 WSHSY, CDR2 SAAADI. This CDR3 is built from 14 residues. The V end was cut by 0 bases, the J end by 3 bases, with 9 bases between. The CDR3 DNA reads TGCGCCAGCAGTGAGTCAGGCAATTTCTACGAGCAGTACTTC. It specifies CASSESGNFYEQYF.

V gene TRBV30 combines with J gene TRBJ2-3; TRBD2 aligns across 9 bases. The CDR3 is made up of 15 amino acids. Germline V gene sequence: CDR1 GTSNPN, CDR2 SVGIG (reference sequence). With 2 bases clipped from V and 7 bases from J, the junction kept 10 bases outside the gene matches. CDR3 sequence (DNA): TGTGCCTGGAGTACAGGCGCGGGAGGGCCGAATACGCAGTATTTT. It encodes CAWSTGAGGPNTQYF.